This T cell receptor (beta chain) stems from a study of vaccination and CD4 T cells after COVID-19. This CDR3 comprises 15 residues. CDR1 DFQATT and CDR2 SNEGSKA come from the germline V gene (reference sequence). V lost 1 base and J lost 6; bases outside the gene matches: 2. Sequenced with the Oncomine TCR Beta short-read assay was DNA taken from cultured CD4+ T cells. One entry per CDR3 protein, called by TCRdb with MiXCR from the PCR reads. The table lists around 14,000 distinct CDR3 sequences, about 47% of them singletons. This clonotype has a single count. Its antigen is as yet unknown. As to treatment: approximately 10-day PBMC culture with coronavirus spike peptide pools or control peptides (ViraFEST assay).

The TCR was taken from a human donor who had recovered from COVID-19. Sequencing used CD4+ T cells from blood, cultured in vitro. The V gene is TRBV20-1, the J gene TRBJ2-3; 15 nucleotides align to TRBD2. The CDR3 nucleotides are TGCAGTGCTAGAGTGGGGACTAGCGGGAGGGATACGCAGTATTTT. Protein product: CSARVGTSGRDTQYF.